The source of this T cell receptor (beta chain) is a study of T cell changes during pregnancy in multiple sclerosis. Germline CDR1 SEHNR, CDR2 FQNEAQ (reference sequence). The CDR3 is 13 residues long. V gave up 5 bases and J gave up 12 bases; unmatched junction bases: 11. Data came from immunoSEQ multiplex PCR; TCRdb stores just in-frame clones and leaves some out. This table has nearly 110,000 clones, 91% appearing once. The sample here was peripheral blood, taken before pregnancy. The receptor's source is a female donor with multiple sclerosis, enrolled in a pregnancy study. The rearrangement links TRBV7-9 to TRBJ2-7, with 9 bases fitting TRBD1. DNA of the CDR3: TGTGCCAGCAGCCAAACCGGGACAGGGAAGGTGTACTTC. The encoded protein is CASSQTGTGKVYF.